This T cell receptor (beta chain) comes out of a study of cytomegalovirus exposure and HLA in healthy donors. The V end lost 3 bases, the J end lost 5 bases, and 7 bases lay between the germline ends. The CDR3 extends over 12 amino acids. Germline V CDR1 and CDR2: MDHEN, SYDVKM. PCR was performed using 60 Vbeta and 13 Jbeta primers. The protocol was immunoSEQ multiplex PCR, while the TCRdb copy is restricted to in-frame clones and leaves out a portion. There are 55,000 to 70,000 clones in the sample, with approximately 2.4% held by the top ten. The V and J genes are TRBV28 and TRBJ2-5; D gene ambiguous. The specimen was PBMCs. This receptor was obtained from a female donor in good health and CMV-seropositive. The DNA for the CDR3 is TGTGCCAGCAGTTTGGGCTGGGAGACCCAGTACTTC. Its protein is CASSLGWETQYF.